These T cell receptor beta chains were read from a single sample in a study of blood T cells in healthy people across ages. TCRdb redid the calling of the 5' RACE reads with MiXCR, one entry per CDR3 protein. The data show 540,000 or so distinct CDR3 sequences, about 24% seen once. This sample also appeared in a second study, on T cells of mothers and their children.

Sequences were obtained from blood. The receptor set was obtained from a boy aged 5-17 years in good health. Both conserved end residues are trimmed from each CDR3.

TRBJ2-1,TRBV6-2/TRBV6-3,ASRGLDNEQF
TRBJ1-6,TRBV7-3,ASSLGVYNSPLH
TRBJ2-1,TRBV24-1,ATSDKLAGGPYNEQF
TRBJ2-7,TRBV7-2,ASSLALNSYEQY
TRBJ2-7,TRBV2,ASTISGSYEQY
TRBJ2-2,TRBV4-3,ASSQDISGRIGELF
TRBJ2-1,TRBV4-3,ASSQDWGGSYNEQF
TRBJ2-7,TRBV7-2,ASSLDSRSYEQY
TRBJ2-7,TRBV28,ASRLAGGTYEQY
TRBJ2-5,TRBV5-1,ASSLTGGSGETQY
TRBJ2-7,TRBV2,ASSEDLRTQQY
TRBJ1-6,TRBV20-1,SARDRSSSYNSPLH
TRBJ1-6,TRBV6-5,ASSYSEEVSPLH
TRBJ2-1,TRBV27,ASSRGLAGGLEVNEQF
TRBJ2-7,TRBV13,ASSFYEAGGSSYEQY
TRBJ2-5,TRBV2,ASSPGLVRETQY
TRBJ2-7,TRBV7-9,ASSAPGQALYEQY
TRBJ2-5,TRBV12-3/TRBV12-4,ASSLGVGDETQY
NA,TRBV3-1,AGSQLTGQENNEQF
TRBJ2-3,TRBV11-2,ASSQRELFTDTQY
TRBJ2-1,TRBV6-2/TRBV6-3,ASSPSGSQRGIHEQF
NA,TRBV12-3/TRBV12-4,ASSSAGTGGLYEQY
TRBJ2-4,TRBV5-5,ASIPTGGRNIQY
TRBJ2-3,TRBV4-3,ASSQASGSTDTQY
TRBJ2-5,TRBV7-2,ASSLQLAGGTGTQY
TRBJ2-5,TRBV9,ASSVDRQQETQY
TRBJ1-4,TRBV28,ASSQAGRGPEKLF
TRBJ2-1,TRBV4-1,ASSPVYGEQF
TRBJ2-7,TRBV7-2,ASSVGTSGAYEQY
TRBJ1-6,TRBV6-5,ASALSYNSPLH
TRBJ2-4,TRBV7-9,ASSLERSGNPTKNIQY
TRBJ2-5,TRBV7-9,ASSQRMGGEF